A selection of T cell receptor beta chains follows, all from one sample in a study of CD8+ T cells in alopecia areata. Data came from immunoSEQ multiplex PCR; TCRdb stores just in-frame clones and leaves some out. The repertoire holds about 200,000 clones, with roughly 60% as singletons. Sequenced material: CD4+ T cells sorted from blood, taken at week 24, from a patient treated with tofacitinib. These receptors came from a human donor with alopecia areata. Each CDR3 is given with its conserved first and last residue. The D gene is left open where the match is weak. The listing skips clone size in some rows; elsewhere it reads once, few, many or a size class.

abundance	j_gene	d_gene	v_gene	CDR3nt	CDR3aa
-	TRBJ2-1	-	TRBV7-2	TGTGCCAGCACCTCCCAGGCGGCGGGGTACAATGAGCAGTTCTTC	CASTSQAAGYNEQFF
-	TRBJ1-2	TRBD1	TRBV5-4	TGTGCCAGCAGCCAACAGGGGGCCGATAACTATGGCTACACCTTC	CASSQQGADNYGYTF
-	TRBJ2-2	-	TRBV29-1	TGCAGCGTTGACCAGGCGTCCACCGGGGAGCTGTTTTTT	CSVDQASTGELFF
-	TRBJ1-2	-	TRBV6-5	TGTGCCAGCAGTCCAATGGGTTATGGCTACACCTTC	CASSPMGYGYTF
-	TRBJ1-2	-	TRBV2	TGTGCCAGCAGAATAGACGGCTACACCTTC	CASRIDGYTF
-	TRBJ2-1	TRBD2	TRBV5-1	TGCGCCAGCAGCGTACCCGGGACTAGCTTCAATGAGCAGTTCTTC	CASSVPGTSFNEQFF
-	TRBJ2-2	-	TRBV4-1	TGCGCCAGCAGCCTACCCCATAAGGGCACCGGGGAGCTGTTTTTT	CASSLPHKGTGELFF
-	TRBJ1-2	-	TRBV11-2	TGTGCCAGCAGCTTAGAGAGACTTAGCGTCTACACCTTC	CASSLERLSVYTF
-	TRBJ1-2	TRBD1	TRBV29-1	TGCAGCGTACGGACAGGGGATGGCTACACCTTC	CSVRTGDGYTF
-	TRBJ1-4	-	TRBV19	TGTGCCACCAAAGTGGAGACATTTGGAAAACTGTTTTTT	CATKVETFGKLFF
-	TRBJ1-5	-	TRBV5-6	TGTGCCAGCAGCGCCGGCCCGAACAGCAATCAGCCCCAGCATTTT	CASSAGPNSNQPQHF
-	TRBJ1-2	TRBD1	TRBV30	TGTGCCTGGGCCGGGACAGGAAGATTTAACTATGGCTACACCTTC	CAWAGTGRFNYGYTF
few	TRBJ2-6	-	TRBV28	TGTGCCAGCGCAGGCTCTGGGGCCAACGTCCTGACTTTC	CASAGSGANVLTF
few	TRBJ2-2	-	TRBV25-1	TGTGCCAGCAGTTCTAAGACGAACACCGGGGAGCTGTTTTTT	CASSSKTNTGELFF
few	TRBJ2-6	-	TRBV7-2	TGTGCCAGCAGCTTAGGGACCAGGGCTGGGGCCAACGTCCTGACTTTC	CASSLGTRAGANVLTF
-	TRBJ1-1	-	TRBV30	TGTGCCTGGAGTTGGACGGACACTGAAGCTTTCTTT	CAWSWTDTEAFF
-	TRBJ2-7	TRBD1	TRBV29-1	TGCAGCGTTGAGGGAACAGGGGGAAACGAGCAGTACTTC	CSVEGTGGNEQYF